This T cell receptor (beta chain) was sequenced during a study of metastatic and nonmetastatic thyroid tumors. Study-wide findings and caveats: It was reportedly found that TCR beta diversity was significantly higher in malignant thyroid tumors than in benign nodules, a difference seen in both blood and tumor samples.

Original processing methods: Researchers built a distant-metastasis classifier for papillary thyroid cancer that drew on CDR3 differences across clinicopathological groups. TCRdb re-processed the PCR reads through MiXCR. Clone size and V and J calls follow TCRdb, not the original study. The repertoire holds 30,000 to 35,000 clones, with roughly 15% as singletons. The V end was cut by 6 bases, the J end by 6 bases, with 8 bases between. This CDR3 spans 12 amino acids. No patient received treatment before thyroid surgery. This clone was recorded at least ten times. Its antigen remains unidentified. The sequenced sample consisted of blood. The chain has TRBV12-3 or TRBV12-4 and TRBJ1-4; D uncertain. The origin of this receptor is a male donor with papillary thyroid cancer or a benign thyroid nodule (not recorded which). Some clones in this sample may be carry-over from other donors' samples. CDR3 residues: CASSWSDEKLFF. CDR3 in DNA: TGTGCCAGCAGCTGGTCGGATGAAAAACTGTTTTTT.